The entry that follows covers one T cell receptor beta chain sequence. Its antigen is unidentified. The data are from a study of cytomegalovirus exposure and HLA in healthy donors. Primers for the PCR totalled 60 Vbeta and 13 Jbeta. Data came from immunoSEQ multiplex PCR; TCRdb stores just in-frame clones and leaves some out. The repertoire holds approximately 150,000 clones, with roughly four fifths as singletons. Whole-study findings and limits: Fewer N-insertions than the roughly 670-donor mean were reportedly shown by an Asian-associated ancestry cluster in a later analysis.

Sequencing input: PBMCs. The clonotype originates from a woman in her 40s in good health and CMV-seronegative.

Here the CDR3 reads CASSLDSGAYNEQFF. In nucleotides, the CDR3 is TGTGCCAGCAGCTTAGATAGTGGGGCTTACAATGAGCAGTTCTTC. The genes are TRBV7-8 and TRBJ2-1, with a possible D match to TRBD1 (5 bases). Trimming pared 1 base from V and 4 bases from J, leaving 11 bases between. CDR1 and CDR2 (germline): SGHVS, FQNEAQ. The length of the CDR3 is 15 residues.